One and the same sample provided the 20 T cell receptor beta chains below, sequenced in a study of technical replicates of blood from several donors. Some clones are missing from TCRdb's copy, which holds only in-frame ones; the method was immunoSEQ multiplex PCR. Altogether tens of thousands of clones are present, around nine tenths being singletons, with the ten largest covering 4.6%. The sample was PBMCs. The receptor set was obtained from a human donor in good health. Some clones in this sample may be carry-over from other donors' samples.

The gene calls are TRBV11-1 and TRBJ1-4; 7 bases are a match to TRBD1. V was pared by 3 bases and J by 3 bases, with 4 bases of the junction left unmatched. The germline CDR1 and CDR2 sequences are SGHAT and FQDESV (reference sequence). The CDR3 runs 15 residues. CDR3 in amino acids: CASSFSGTANEKLFF. The CDR3 bases are TGTGCCAGCAGCTTCTCCGGGACAGCTAATGAAAAACTGTTTTTT.

V gene TRBV29-1 combines with J gene TRBJ2-1; 9 nucleotides agree with TRBD2. The CDR3 runs to 17 residues. After removal of 1 base from V and 0 bases from J, the junction contained 7 bases not matched to a gene. Germline V gene lookup returns CDR1 SQVTM and CDR2 ANQGSEA. The CDR3 bases are TGCAGCGTTGAAGTGGGGCGGGGGGGTTACTCCTACAATGAGCAGTTCTTC. It encodes CSVEVGRGGYSYNEQFF.

The genes are TRBV7-2 and TRBJ1-1; D unresolved. Germline V gene sequence: CDR1 SGHTA, CDR2 FQGNSA. The CDR3 extends over 14 amino acids. The V and J ends lost 1 base and 3 bases respectively, with 9 bases between them. DNA of the CDR3: TGTGCCAGCAGCTTAGGCGGGAGACACACTGAAGCTTTCTTT. Translating gives CASSLGGRHTEAFF.

The J gene is TRBJ1-5, the V gene TRBV12-5; D possibly corresponds to TRBD1 (6 bases). V was cut by 2 bases and J by 5 bases, with 10 bases left in between. The CDR3 sequence is 14 residues long. Germline CDR1 LGHNT, CDR2 FRNRAP. The CDR3 region is CASGLWDTYQPQHF. Written as DNA, the CDR3 is TGTGCTAGTGGTTTGTGGGACACTTATCAGCCCCAGCATTTT.

The chain joins TRBV6-5 to TRBJ2-7; TRBD2 is a possible D gene (6 bases). V was clipped by 6 bases and J by 3 bases, with 6 bases between them. Germline lookup yields CDR1 MNHEY and CDR2 SVGAGI. The CDR3 spans 11 residues. The CDR3: CASREGYEQYF. DNA of the CDR3: TGTGCCAGCAGGGAGGGCTACGAGCAGTACTTC.

The chain couples TRBV5-1 to TRBJ1-1, with TRBD1 as a possible D gene (5 bases). There are 13 residues in the CDR3. From germline, CDR1 is SGHRS and CDR2 YFSETQ. The V gene lost 2 bases and the J gene lost 3 bases, with 8 bases spanning the gap. The CDR3 protein is CASSFWGDTEAFF. In DNA, the CDR3 is TGCGCCAGCAGCTTTTGGGGGGACACTGAAGCTTTCTTT. Full variable domain (missing parts from reference TRBV5-1 and TRBJ1-1): KAGVTQTPRYLIKTRGQQVTLSCSPISGHRSVSWYQQTPGQGLQFLFEYFSETQRNKGNFPGRFSGRQFSNSRSEMNVSTLELGDSALYLCASSFWGDTEAFFGQGTRLTVV.

This clone was observed a few times. The V call is TRBV7-7, the J call TRBJ2-2; 9 bases map to TRBD2. From germline, CDR1 is SSHAT and CDR2 FNYEAQ (reference sequence). V trimming: 1 base; J trimming: 5 bases; junction bases outside the gene matches: 2. The CDR3 consists of 15 residues. CDR3 in DNA: TGTGCCAGCAGCTTAGGGCGGGAGGGGACCGGGGAGCTGTTTTTT. It yields the protein CASSLGREGTGELFF.

With respect to this clone: The identical CDR3 is also encoded by other nucleotide sequences in the sample. The chain carries TRBV7-2 and TRBJ2-3; TRBD1 aligns across 7 bases. The CDR3 has 13 amino acids. Unmatched junction bases numbered 0, after V lost 3 bases and J lost 3 bases. From germline, CDR1 is SGHTA and CDR2 FQGNSA. The CDR3 DNA follows: TGTGCCAGCAGCTTCAGGGGGACAGATACGCAGTATTTT. Translated, it gives CASSFRGTDTQYF. The full variable domain, rest sourced from reference TRBV7-2 and TRBJ2-3, is GAGVSQSPSNKVTEKGKDVELRCDPISGHTALYWYRQSLGQGLEFLIYFQGNSAPDKSGLPSDRFSAERTGGSVSTLTIQRTQQEDSAVYLCASSFRGTDTQYFGPGTRLTVL.

V and J are TRBV29-1 and TRBJ2-1; a weak D match, TRBD1 (5 bases). V lost 5 bases to trimming and J lost 0 bases, with 11 bases between them. The germline V gene encodes CDR1 SQVTM and CDR2 ANQGSEA. The CDR3 has 14 residues. The chain's CDR3 is CSVFQDNSYNEQFF. The DNA for the CDR3 is TGCAGCGTTTTTCAGGACAACTCCTACAATGAGCAGTTCTTC.

This chain uses TRBV5-1 with TRBJ2-1; 10 positions match TRBD1. This CDR3 is 16 amino acids long. Germline lookup yields CDR1 SGHRS and CDR2 YFSETQ. The V segment lost 0 bases and the J segment 4 bases; nucleotides outside the gene matches: 4. Written as DNA, the CDR3 is TGCGCCAGCAGCTTGGCCGGGACAGGGGTTTACAATGAGCAGTTCTTC. This sequence encodes CASSLAGTGVYNEQFF.

This rearrangement joins TRBV23-1 to TRBJ1-2; D unresolved. TRBV23-1 is an open reading frame whose function is uncertain. The CDR3 loop spans 11 amino acids. V dropped 7 bases and J dropped 6 bases, with 9 bases sitting between them. CDR3 sequence: CASIISDGYTF. CDR3 bases: TGCGCCAGCATTATTTCGGATGGCTACACCTTC.

This clone was seen only once. The chain combines TRBV10-3 with TRBJ1-1, with no clear D. The CDR3 spans 12 residues. CDR1 is ENHRY, CDR2 SYGVKD, per germline. The V gene lost 5 bases and the J gene lost 1 base, with 5 bases spanning the gap. The CDR3 sequence: CAISKQNTEAFF. CDR3 sequence (DNA): TGTGCCATCAGTAAACAGAACACTGAAGCTTTCTTT.

Only one count was recorded for this clone. V is TRBV9 and J is TRBJ2-1; 7 bases map to TRBD2. CDR3 size: 13 residues. V gave up 4 bases and J gave up 10 bases; unmatched junction bases: 8. Germline CDR1 is SGDLS and CDR2 is YYNGEE. The CDR3 DNA is TGTGCCAGCAGCCCCTCGGGAGGAGAGGAGCAGTTCTTC. Protein: CASSPSGGEEQFF.

This sequence joins TRBV6-5 and TRBJ1-3; the D gene is possibly TRBD1 (6 bases). The CDR3 has 15 amino acids. Per the germline V gene, CDR1 is MNHEY and CDR2 is SVGAGI. V gave up 0 bases and J gave up 8 bases, with 14 bases separating them. The CDR3 nucleotides are TGTGCCAGCAGTTACTCGGCAGGGGTTGGGGACACCATATATTTT. Protein product: CASSYSAGVGDTIYF.

The V gene is TRBV2, the J gene TRBJ2-7, with 9 bases fitting TRBD2. In germline, CDR1 is SNHLY, CDR2 FYNNEI. The CDR3 runs 16 residues. The V and J ends lost 2 bases and 5 bases, in that order; junction bases with no gene match: 10. CDR3: CASSEMAGGPPNEQYF. The CDR3 nucleotides read TGTGCCAGCAGTGAAATGGCGGGAGGGCCGCCCAACGAGCAGTACTTC.

This clone is a singleton in its sample. A junction end diverges from the germline sequence, so it may reflect a read error. The V call is TRBV7-9, the J call TRBJ2-7, with 10 bases that match TRBD2. The CDR3 is 15 residues long. Germline V CDR1 and CDR2: SEHNR, FQNEAQ (reference sequence). The CDR3 loop reads CASSLASGSMDEQYF. The DNA of the CDR3 is TGTGCCAGCAGCCTAGCTAGCGGGAGCATGGACGAGCAGTACTTC.

This chain uses TRBV4-2 with TRBJ1-4; D might be TRBD1 (6 bases). V was pared by 0 bases and J by 7 bases, with 21 bases between. The CDR3 has 18 amino acids. Germline V gene data show CDR1 as LGHNA and CDR2 as YNFKEQ. This CDR3 reads CASSQEIRVGAPFEKLFF. CDR3 nucleotide sequence: TGTGCCAGCAGCCAAGAGATTCGCGTGGGGGCACCGTTTGAAAAACTGTTTTTT.

There are a few counts of this clone. This chain links TRBV7-9 with TRBJ1-6; 9 bases match TRBD1. The trim removed 5 bases at V and 7 bases at J, leaving 6 bases unmatched. The CDR3 extends over 15 amino acids. Germline V gives CDR1 SEHNR, CDR2 FQNEAQ (reference sequence). The CDR3 DNA reads as TGTGCCAGCAGCCCAACCGGGACAGGGAATTCACCCCTCCACTTT. Protein product: CASSPTGTGNSPLHF.

The chain combines TRBV7-9 with TRBJ2-3; 9 nucleotides agree with TRBD2. This CDR3 contains 15 residues. Trimming at V came to 5 bases and at J to 8 bases, leaving 11 bases not matched to a gene. The V gene's germline CDR1 is SEHNR and CDR2 FQNEAQ (reference sequence). The CDR3 sequence: CASSLSGSRVGTQYF. As DNA, the CDR3 is TGTGCCAGCAGCCTTAGCGGGAGCCGCGTCGGTACGCAGTATTTT.

This chain uses TRBV2 with TRBJ1-5, with 7 bases fitting TRBD1. Germline assignment: CDR1 SNHLY and CDR2 FYNNEI. Germline trimming cut 6 bases from V and 4 bases from J; bases unmatched to any gene: 6. The CDR3 is 14 residues long. The CDR3 reads CASRGQVGNQPQHF. Written as DNA, the CDR3 is TGTGCCAGCAGAGGACAGGTGGGGAATCAGCCCCAGCATTTT.